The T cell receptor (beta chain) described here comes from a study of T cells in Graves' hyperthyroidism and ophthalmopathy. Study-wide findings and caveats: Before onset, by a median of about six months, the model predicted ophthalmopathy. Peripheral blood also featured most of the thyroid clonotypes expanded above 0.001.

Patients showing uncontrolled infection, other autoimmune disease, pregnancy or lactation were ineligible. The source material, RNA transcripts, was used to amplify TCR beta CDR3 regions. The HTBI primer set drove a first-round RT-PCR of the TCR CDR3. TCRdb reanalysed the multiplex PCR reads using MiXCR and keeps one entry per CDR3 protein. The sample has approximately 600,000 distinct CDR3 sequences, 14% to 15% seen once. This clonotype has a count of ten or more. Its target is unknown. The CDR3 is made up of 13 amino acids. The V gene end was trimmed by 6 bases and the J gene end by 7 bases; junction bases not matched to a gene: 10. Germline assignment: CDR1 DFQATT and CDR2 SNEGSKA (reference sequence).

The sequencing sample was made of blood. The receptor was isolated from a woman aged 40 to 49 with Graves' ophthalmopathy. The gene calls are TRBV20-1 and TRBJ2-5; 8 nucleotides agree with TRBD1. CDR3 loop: CSARDRYQGTQYF. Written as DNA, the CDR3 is TGCAGTGCCAGGGACAGGTATCAGGGGACCCAGTACTTC.